The next 14 T cell receptor beta chains were all read from a single sample in a study of vaccination and CD4 T cells after COVID-19. Documented treatment: 10-day PBMC culture with coronavirus spike peptide pools or control peptides (ViraFEST assay). With the Oncomine TCR Beta short-read assay, DNA from cultured CD4+ T cells was sequenced. TCRdb re-analysed the PCR reads in MiXCR, keeping a single row per CDR3 protein. The sample has 3,600 or so distinct CDR3 sequences, approximately 15% seen once. The antigens these receptors bind are not known. Input material: CD4+ T cells from blood, cultured in vitro. The receptors were sampled from a human donor who had recovered from COVID-19.

Relative to its sample, this clonotype is medium-sized. V and J are TRBV15 and TRBJ1-2; a weak D match, TRBD1 (5 bases). CDR3 length: 15 amino acids. In germline, CDR1 is LNHNV, CDR2 YYDKDF (reference sequence). V was trimmed by 2 bases and J by 7 bases, leaving 17 bases between them. CDR3 in DNA: TGTGCCACCAGCAGAACTTCCACGGGGGTGCCTGGCTACACCTTC. The encoded protein is CATSRTSTGVPGYTF.

This clonotype is medium-sized. The CDR3 nucleotides read TGTGCCAGTAGTCTTTCCGGGCCTCCCTCCCCGGGGACCGGGGAGCTGTTTTTT. It is translated as CASSLSGPPSPGTGELFF. The J gene is TRBJ2-2, the V gene TRBV19; D is perhaps TRBD2 (5 bases). Germline lookup yields CDR1 LNHDA and CDR2 SQIVND (reference sequence). This CDR3 is 18 amino acids long. Between the trimmed V and J ends, which lost 5 bases and 5 bases, there was a span of 24 bases.

This clonotype was counted only a few times. The chain employs TRBV27 and TRBJ2-3; D ambiguous. The CDR3 covers 16 residues. Per germline, CDR1 MNHEY and CDR2 SMNVEV (reference sequence). Trimming took 6 bases from V and 2 from J, leaving 18 bases between them. DNA for the CDR3: TGTGCCAGCAGACGGGTTGGTCACCTACTCACAGATACGCAGTATTTT. Translation: CASRRVGHLLTDTQYF.

The chain carries TRBV5-1 and TRBJ2-7, with TRBD1 as a possible D gene (5 bases). The CDR3 extends over 14 amino acids. Germline V gene lookup returns CDR1 SGHRS and CDR2 YFSETQ. The V gene lost 4 bases and the J gene lost 5 bases, with 16 bases spanning the gap. The CDR3 here is CASSPHGRAHEQYF. The CDR3 DNA follows: TGCGCCAGCAGCCCTCACGGCAGGGCCCACGAGCAGTACTTC.

This clonotype was seen more than once but under ten times. The chain links TRBV6-1 to TRBJ1-1; D is uncertain. The CDR3 extends over 12 amino acids. V was clipped by 3 bases and J by 6 bases, with 8 bases between them. CDR1 and CDR2 from the germline V gene are MNHNS and SASEGT. Here the CDR3 reads CASSEGFSEAFF. DNA of the CDR3: TGTGCCAGCAGTGAGGGCTTTTCTGAAGCTTTCTTT.

This chain links TRBV9 with TRBJ2-5, with 8 bases that match TRBD2. The ends lost 3 bases at V and 4 bases at J; junction bases unmatched: 11. CDR1 SGDLS and CDR2 YYNGEE come from the germline V gene. The CDR3 consists of 16 residues. The CDR3 loop reads CASSASGRGGGETQYF. The CDR3 nucleotides are TGTGCCAGCAGCGCTAGCGGGCGGGGAGGCGGAGAGACCCAGTACTTC.

This clonotype was detected a few times. The chain uses TRBV4-1 and TRBJ2-6, with D unresolved. Deletions cut 1 base from V and 0 bases from J, with 10 bases between. The CDR3 is 17 residues long. The germline V gene has CDR1 MGHRA and CDR2 YSYEKL. The DNA for the CDR3 is TGCGCCAGCAGCCAAGTGTACCGTAGCTCTGGGGCCAACGTCCTGACTTTC. Its protein is CASSQVYRSSGANVLTF.

This clonotype is medium-sized by share. The genes are TRBV2 and TRBJ1-1; D unresolved. The germline V gene has CDR1 SNHLY and CDR2 FYNNEI. The CDR3 runs to 13 residues. V shed 4 bases and J shed 3 bases, with 9 bases lying between them. CDR3 loop: CASSVVTDTEAFF. The CDR3, as DNA: TGTGCCAGCAGTGTGGTTACTGACACTGAAGCTTTCTTT.

There are a few counts of this clonotype. This chain links TRBV12-3 or TRBV12-4 with TRBJ1-2; D remains unclear. V shed 2 bases and J shed 3 bases, with 7 bases lying between them. This CDR3 comprises 13 residues. CDR3 loop: CASSLSGDYGYTF. The CDR3 nucleotides are TGTGCCAGCAGTTTAAGCGGGGACTATGGCTACACCTTC.

The V gene is TRBV6-1, the J gene TRBJ2-3; 14 bases fit TRBD2. J lost 1 base, V lost 6 bases, and 0 bases had no gene match. The CDR3 has 15 residues. The germline CDR1 and CDR2 sequences are MNHNS and SASEGT. The DNA of the CDR3 is TGTGCCAGCAGGGGACTAGCGGGGGGCACAGATACGCAGTATTTT. It is translated as CASRGLAGGTDTQYF.

In the case of this clonotype: This may be a read error, as it is one base from a much larger clone. Since the CDR3 does not end with the conserved phenylalanine or tryptophan, this likely comes from a read error. The chain joins TRBV7-2 to TRBJ1-2; no clear D. V lost 5 bases, J lost 5 bases, and 12 bases lay in between. Germline CDR1 reads SGHTA; CDR2 reads FQGNSA. CDR3 length equals 13 residues. The CDR3 is CASSLKVDYGYTL. The DNA for the CDR3 is TGTGCCAGCAGCCTTAAGGTGGATTATGGCTACACCCTC.

The chain carries TRBV3-1 and TRBJ2-7; a weak D match, TRBD1 (6 bases). The CDR3 runs 14 residues. Germline CDR1 LGHDT, CDR2 YNNKEL (reference sequence). Trimming removed 5 bases from V and 1 base from J, with 12 bases in between. This chain's CDR3 is CASSGGGGSYEQYF. CDR3 DNA sequence: TGTGCCAGCAGCGGTGGGGGCGGGTCCTACGAGCAGTACTTC.

V gene TRBV7-2 combines with J gene TRBJ1-5; D remains ambiguous. CDR1 is SGHTA, CDR2 FQGNSA, per germline. The CDR3 extends over 15 amino acids. With 2 bases removed from V and 9 bases from J, the gap between germline ends came to 17 bases. The CDR3 spells CASSLRSGNGRPQHF. In nucleotides, the CDR3 is TGTGCCAGCAGCTTAAGGTCGGGGAACGGTCGGCCCCAGCATTTT. Variable domain in full (rest from reference TRBV7-2 and TRBJ1-5): GAGVSQSPSNKVTEKGKDVELRCDPISGHTALYWYRQSLGQGLEFLIYFQGNSAPDKSGLPSDRFSAERTGGSVSTLTIQRTQQEDSAVYLCASSLRSGNGRPQHFGDGTRLSIL.

This clonotype came up a few times. The chain combines TRBV6-1 with TRBJ1-2, with D tentatively TRBD1 (5 bases). The CDR3 loop spans 15 amino acids. Trimming removed 8 bases at V and 3 bases at J, with 19 bases between. Germline V gene data show CDR1 as MNHNS and CDR2 as SASEGT. CDR3 in amino acids: CASCRGPSGDYGYTF. CDR3 nucleotide sequence: TGTGCCAGCTGTCGGGGACCTAGTGGAGACTATGGCTACACCTTC.